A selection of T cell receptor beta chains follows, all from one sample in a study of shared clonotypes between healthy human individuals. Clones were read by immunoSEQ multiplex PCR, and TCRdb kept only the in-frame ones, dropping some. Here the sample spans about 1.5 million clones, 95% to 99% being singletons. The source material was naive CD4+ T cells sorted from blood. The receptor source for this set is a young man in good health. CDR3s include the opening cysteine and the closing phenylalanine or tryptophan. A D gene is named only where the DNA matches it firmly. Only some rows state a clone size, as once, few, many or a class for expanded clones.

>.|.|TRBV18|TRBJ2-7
CASSPAGGEQYF
TGTGCCAGCTCACCAGCTGGCGGCGAGCAGTACTTC
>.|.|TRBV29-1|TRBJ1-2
CSVGLGRDSSDYGYTF
TGCAGCGTTGGACTAGGGAGGGACTCCTCGGACTATGGCTACACCTTC
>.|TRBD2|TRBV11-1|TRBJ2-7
CASSRGTSGYEQYF
TGTGCCAGCAGCCGCGGGACTAGCGGCTACGAGCAGTACTTC
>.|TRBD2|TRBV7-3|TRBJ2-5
CASSLSGGQGETQYF
TGTGCCAGCAGCTTATCGGGAGGGCAGGGAGAGACCCAGTACTTC
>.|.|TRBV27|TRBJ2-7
CASSLQAGRYEQYF
TGTGCCAGCAGTTTACAGGCAGGGAGGTACGAGCAGTACTTC
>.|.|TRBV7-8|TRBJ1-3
CASSLVRGIGNTIYF
TGTGCCAGCAGCTTAGTGAGGGGAATCGGAAACACCATATATTTT
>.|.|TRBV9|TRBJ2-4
CASSVGGFSKNIQYF
TGTGCCAGCAGCGTAGGGGGGTTTTCCAAAAACATTCAGTACTTC
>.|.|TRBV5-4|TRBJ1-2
CASSLQGRLYGYTF
TGTGCCAGCAGCTTGCAGGGGCGCCTCTATGGCTACACCTTC
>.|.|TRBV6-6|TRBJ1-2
CASSPLAEYGYTF
TGTGCCAGCAGCCCCCTGGCGGAGTATGGCTACACCTTC
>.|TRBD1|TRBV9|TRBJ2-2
CASSPRTGFTGELFF
TGTGCCAGCAGCCCACGGACAGGGTTCACCGGGGAGCTGTTTTTT
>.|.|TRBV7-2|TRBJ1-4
CASSLELFEKLFF
TGTGCCAGCAGCTTAGAGTTGTTCGAAAAACTGTTTTTT
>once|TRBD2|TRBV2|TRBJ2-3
CASSEGTSGPPTTDTQYF
TGTGCCAGCAGTGAAGGAACTAGCGGGCCACCAACCACAGATACGCAGTATTTT
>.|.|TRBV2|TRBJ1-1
CASIRGRGGTEAFF
TGTGCCAGCATCAGAGGAAGGGGGGGGACTGAAGCTTTCTTT
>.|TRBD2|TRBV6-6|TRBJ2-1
CASSVGTSGYNEQFF
TGTGCCAGCAGCGTCGGGACTAGCGGTTACAATGAGCAGTTCTTC
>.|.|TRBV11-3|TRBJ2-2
CASSGRESGELFF
TGTGCCAGCAGCGGCAGGGAATCCGGGGAGCTGTTTTTT
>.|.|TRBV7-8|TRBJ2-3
CASSLAGQGTDTQYF
TGTGCCAGCAGCTTAGCCGGTCAGGGCACAGATACGCAGTATTTT
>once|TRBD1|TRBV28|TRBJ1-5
CASSPTRGGLNQPQHF
TGTGCCAGCAGTCCGACCAGGGGGGGACTGAATCAGCCCCAGCATTTT